The 9 T cell receptor beta chains below come from one sample, sequenced in a study of cytomegalovirus exposure and HLA in healthy donors. Primers included in the PCR were 60 Vbeta and 13 Jbeta primers. Sequencing was performed with immunoSEQ multiplex PCR; in TCRdb, only in-frame clones are kept and a portion is missing. The table has 90,000 or so clones, approximately 68% seen once. The sequencing input was PBMCs. The receptors here all came from a boy aged 5 to 17 in good health and CMV-seropositive.

On this clone: Germline and junction disagree at one end, which may indicate a read error. In DNA, the CDR3 is TGTGCCAGCAGTGAGTCTGGGCAGCAGCCCCAGAATTTT. Translation: CASSESGQQPQNF. This chain links TRBV6-1 with TRBJ1-5; D unclear. Germline CDR1 is MNHNS and CDR2 is SASEGT. This CDR3 spans 13 amino acids.

This chain connects TRBV9 to TRBJ2-1; a weak D match, TRBD2 (6 bases). Germline CDR1 SGDLS, CDR2 YYNGEE. CDR3 length: 15 amino acids. Between the trimmed V and J ends, which lost 7 bases and 7 bases, there was a span of 21 bases. As DNA, the CDR3 is TGTGCCAGCGGGAGCAAGGGACTGGGGGATAATGAGCAGTTCTTC. Protein product: CASGSKGLGDNEQFF.

In its sample, this clone was seen a few times. The chain carries TRBV30 and TRBJ1-4; tentatively, D is TRBD1 (5 bases). This CDR3 comprises 16 residues. V was cut by 2 bases and J by 0 bases, with 13 bases left in between. Germline assignment: CDR1 GTSNPN and CDR2 SVGIG (reference sequence). DNA of the CDR3: TGTGCCTGGAGTCAGAAGACAGCAGCAACTAATGAAAAACTGTTTTTT. Protein product: CAWSQKTAATNEKLFF.

V gene TRBV4-1 combines with J gene TRBJ2-3; D might be TRBD2 (5 bases). Germline CDR1 is MGHRA and CDR2 is YSYEKL. The V gene lost 2 bases and the J gene lost 2 bases, with 14 bases spanning the gap. This CDR3 comprises 16 residues. CDR3 loop: CASSQIASPTTDTQYF. DNA for the CDR3: TGCGCCAGCAGCCAAATCGCTAGCCCTACCACAGATACGCAGTATTTT.

V is TRBV11-2 and J is TRBJ1-1; D may be TRBD1 (6 bases). The ends were cut back, 5 bases at V and 4 bases at J, with 14 bases in the middle. The CDR3 length is 14 residues. Germline CDR1 reads SGHAT; CDR2 reads FQNNGV. The CDR3 spells CASSPWGGLTEAFF. The CDR3 DNA reads TGTGCCAGCAGCCCCTGGGGGGGCCTCACTGAAGCTTTCTTT. Filled out from reference TRBV11-2 and TRBJ1-1, the complete variable domain reads EAGVAQSPRYKIIEKRQSVAFWCNPISGHATLYWYQQILGQGPKLLIQFQNNGVVDDSQLPKDRFSAERLKGVDSTLKIQPAKLEDSAVYLCASSPWGGLTEAFFGQGTRLTVV.

The CDR3 sequence is CASSTGTEPTGAFF. CDR3 coding DNA: TGTGCCAGCAGTACCGGGACAGAGCCGACCGGAGCTTTCTTT. The chain is built from TRBV6-1 and TRBJ1-1; TRBD1 matches 7 bases. V was pared by 5 bases and J by 10 bases, with 13 bases of the junction left unmatched. Looked up from germline, CDR1 is MNHNS and CDR2 is SASEGT. This CDR3 spans 14 amino acids.

This chain uses TRBV29-1 with TRBJ2-1; D is possibly TRBD1 (6 bases). This CDR3 region has 15 residues. CDR1 and CDR2 (germline): SQVTM, ANQGSEA. The ends were cut back, 4 bases at V and 3 bases at J, with 16 bases in the middle. The CDR3 DNA sequence: TGCAGCGTTGTATTCGGGACAAGGCTCTACAATGAGCAGTTCTTC. Translated: CSVVFGTRLYNEQFF.

The CDR3 is CASSVFRGQTSMNTEAFF. CDR3 DNA: TGTGCCAGCAGCGTCTTTAGGGGCCAGACTTCTATGAACACTGAAGCTTTCTTT. The chain recombines TRBV13 with TRBJ1-1; weak D call: TRBD1 (5 bases). Germline lookup yields CDR1 PRHDT and CDR2 FYEKMQ (reference sequence). V lost 5 bases and J lost 0, with 22 bases in between. This CDR3 contains 18 residues.

This clone was seen just once. The V gene is TRBV7-3, the J gene TRBJ1-1; D is unclear. The CDR3 runs 13 residues. Germline-derived CDR1 and CDR2 are SGHTA and FQGTGA. Between the trimmed V and J ends, which lost 8 bases and 0 bases, there was a span of 10 bases. CDR3 sequence reads: CASGEGVNTEAFF. In DNA form, the CDR3 reads TGTGCCAGCGGGGAGGGTGTGAACACTGAAGCTTTCTTT.